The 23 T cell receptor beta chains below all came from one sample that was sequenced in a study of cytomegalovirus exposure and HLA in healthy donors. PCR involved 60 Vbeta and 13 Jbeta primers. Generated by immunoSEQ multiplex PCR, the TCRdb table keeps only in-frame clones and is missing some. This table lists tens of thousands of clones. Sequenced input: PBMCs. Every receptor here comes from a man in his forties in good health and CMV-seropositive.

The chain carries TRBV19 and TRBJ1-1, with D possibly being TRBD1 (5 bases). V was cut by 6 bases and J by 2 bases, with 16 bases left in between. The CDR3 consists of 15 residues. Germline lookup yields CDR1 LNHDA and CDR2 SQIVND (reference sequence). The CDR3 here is CASRAPGRTNTEAFF. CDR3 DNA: TGTGCCAGTAGGGCCCCCGGACGGACAAACACTGAAGCTTTCTTT.

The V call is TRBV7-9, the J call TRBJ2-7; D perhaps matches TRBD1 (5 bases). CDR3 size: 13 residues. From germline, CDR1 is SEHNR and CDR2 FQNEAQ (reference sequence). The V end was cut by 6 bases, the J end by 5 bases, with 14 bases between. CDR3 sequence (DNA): TGTGCCAGCAGGATCCAAACAGGACACGAGCAGTACTTC. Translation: CASRIQTGHEQYF.

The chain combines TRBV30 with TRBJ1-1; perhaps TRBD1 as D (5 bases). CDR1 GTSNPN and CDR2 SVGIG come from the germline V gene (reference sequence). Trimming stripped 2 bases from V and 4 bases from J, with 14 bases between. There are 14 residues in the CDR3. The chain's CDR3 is CAWSQREGSTEAFF. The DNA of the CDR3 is TGTGCCTGGAGTCAACGGGAGGGGAGCACTGAAGCTTTCTTT.

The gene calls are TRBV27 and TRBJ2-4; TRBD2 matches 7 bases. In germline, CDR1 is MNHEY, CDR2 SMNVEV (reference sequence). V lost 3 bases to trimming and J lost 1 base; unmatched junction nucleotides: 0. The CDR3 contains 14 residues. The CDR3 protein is CASSLGGAKNIQYF. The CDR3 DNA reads TGTGCCAGCAGTTTGGGGGGGGCCAAAAACATTCAGTACTTC.

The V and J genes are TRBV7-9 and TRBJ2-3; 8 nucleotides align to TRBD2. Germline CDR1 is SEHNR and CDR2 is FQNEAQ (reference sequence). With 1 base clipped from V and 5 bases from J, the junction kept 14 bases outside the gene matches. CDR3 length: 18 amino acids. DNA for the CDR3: TGTGCCAGCAGCTTAGGATTTTATAGCGGGAAGGGGATAGATACGCAGTATTTT. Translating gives CASSLGFYSGKGIDTQYF.

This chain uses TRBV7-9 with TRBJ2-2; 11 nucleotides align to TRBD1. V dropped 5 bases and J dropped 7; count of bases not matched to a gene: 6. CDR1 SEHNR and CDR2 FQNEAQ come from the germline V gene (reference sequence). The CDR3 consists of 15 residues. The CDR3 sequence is CASSVGQGAVGELFF. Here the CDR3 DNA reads TGTGCCAGCAGCGTCGGACAGGGGGCGGTCGGGGAGCTGTTTTTT.

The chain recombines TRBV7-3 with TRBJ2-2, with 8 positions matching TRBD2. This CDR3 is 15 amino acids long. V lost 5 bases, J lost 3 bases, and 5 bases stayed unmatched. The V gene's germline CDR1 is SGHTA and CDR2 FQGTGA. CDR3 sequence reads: CASSRTSLHTGELFF. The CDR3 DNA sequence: TGTGCCAGCAGCCGGACTAGCCTACACACCGGGGAGCTGTTTTTT.

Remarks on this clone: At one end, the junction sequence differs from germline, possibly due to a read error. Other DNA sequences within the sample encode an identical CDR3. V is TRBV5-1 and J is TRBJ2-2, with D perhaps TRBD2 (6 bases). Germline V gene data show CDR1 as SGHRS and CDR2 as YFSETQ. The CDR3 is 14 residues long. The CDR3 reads CASSSTTSYGELFF. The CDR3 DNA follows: TGTGCCAGCAGCTCGACGACTAGTTACGGGGAGCTGTTTTTT. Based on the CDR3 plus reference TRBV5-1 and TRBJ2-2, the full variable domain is KAGVTQTPRYLIKTRGQQVTLSCSPISGHRSVSWYQQTPGQGLQFLFEYFSETQRNKGNFPGRFSGRQFSNSRSEMNVSTLELGDSALYLCASSSTTSYGELFFGEGSRLTVL.

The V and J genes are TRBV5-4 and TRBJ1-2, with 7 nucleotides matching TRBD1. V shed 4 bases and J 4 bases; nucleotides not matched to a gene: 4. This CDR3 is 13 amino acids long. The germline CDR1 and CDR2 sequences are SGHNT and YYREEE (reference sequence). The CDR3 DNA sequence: TGTGCCAGCAGCGGCCGGGACAGCTATGGCTACACCTTC. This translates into CASSGRDSYGYTF. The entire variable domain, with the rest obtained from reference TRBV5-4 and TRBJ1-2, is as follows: ETGVTQSPTHLIKTRGQQVTLRCSSQSGHNTVSWYQQALGQGPQFIFQYYREEENGRGNFPPRFSGLQFPNYSSELNVNALELDDSALYLCASSGRDSYGYTFGSGTRLTVV.

DNA of the CDR3: TGTGCCAGCAGTCCCTCGGGACAGTTCGAGGGGACTGAAGCTTTCTTT. Its protein product is CASSPSGQFEGTEAFF. This rearrangement joins TRBV28 to TRBJ1-1; 7 bases match TRBD1. CDR1 is MDHEN, CDR2 SYDVKM, per germline. V was pared by 5 bases and J by 5 bases, with 14 bases of the junction left unmatched. This CDR3 is 16 amino acids long.

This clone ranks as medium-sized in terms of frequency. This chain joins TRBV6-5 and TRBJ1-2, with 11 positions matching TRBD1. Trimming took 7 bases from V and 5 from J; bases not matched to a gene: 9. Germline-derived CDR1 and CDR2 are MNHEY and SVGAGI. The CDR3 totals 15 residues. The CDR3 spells CASNPGTGGGYGYTF. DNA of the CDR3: TGTGCCAGCAACCCGGGGACAGGGGGTGGATATGGCTACACCTTC.

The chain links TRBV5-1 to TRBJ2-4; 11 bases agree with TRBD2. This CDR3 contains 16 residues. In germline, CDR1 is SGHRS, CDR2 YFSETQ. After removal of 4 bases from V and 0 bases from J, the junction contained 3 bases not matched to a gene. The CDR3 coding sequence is TGCGCCAGCAGCGCGACTAGCGGGGTAGCCAAAAACATTCAGTACTTC. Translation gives CASSATSGVAKNIQYF.

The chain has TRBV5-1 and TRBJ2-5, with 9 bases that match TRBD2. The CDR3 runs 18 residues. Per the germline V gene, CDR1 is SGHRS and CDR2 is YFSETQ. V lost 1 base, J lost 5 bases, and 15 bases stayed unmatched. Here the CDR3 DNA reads TGCGCCAGCAGCTTGTTTTTGGCTAGCGGGGCACTTGGGGAGACCCAGTACTTC. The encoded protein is CASSLFLASGALGETQYF.

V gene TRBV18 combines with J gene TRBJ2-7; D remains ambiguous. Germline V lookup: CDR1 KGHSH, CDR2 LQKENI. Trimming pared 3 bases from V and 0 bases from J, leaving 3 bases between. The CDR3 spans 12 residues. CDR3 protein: CASSPLSYEQYF. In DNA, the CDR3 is TGTGCCAGCTCACCCCTCTCCTACGAGCAGTACTTC.

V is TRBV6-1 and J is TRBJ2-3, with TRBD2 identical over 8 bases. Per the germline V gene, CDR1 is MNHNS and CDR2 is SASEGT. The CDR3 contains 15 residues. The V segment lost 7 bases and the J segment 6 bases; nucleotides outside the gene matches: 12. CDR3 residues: CASNVGAGGVDTQYF. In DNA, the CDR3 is TGTGCCAGCAATGTTGGGGCGGGAGGAGTGGATACGCAGTATTTT.

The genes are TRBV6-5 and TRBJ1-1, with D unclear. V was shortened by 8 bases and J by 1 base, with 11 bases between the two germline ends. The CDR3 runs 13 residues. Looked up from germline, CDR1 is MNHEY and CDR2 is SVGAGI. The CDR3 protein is CASAVGANTEAFF. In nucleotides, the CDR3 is TGTGCCAGCGCCGTGGGCGCGAACACTGAAGCTTTCTTT.

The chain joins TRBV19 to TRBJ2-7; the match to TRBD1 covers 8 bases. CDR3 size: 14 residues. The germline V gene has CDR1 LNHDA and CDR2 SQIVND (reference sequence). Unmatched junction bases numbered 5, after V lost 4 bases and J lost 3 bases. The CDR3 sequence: CASSKGTGGYEQYF. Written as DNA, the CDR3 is TGTGCCAGTAGTAAAGGGACAGGAGGCTACGAGCAGTACTTC.

This chain's CDR3 is CASSQRPLGVSYNEQFF. The CDR3 region has the DNA TGTGCCAGCAGCCAGAGGCCCCTCGGTGTCTCCTACAATGAGCAGTTCTTC. The gene calls are TRBV4-2 and TRBJ2-1; D is undetermined. The CDR3 is 17 residues long. Trimming left V 3 bases short and J 0 bases short, with 15 bases between. Germline CDR1 LGHNA, CDR2 YNFKEQ.

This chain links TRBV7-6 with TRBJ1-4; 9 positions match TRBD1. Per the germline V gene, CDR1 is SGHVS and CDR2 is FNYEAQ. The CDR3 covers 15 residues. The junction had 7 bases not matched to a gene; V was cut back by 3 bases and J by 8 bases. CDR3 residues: CASSFSGTGREKLFF. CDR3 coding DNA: TGTGCCAGCAGCTTTTCCGGGACAGGGAGGGAAAAACTGTTTTTT.

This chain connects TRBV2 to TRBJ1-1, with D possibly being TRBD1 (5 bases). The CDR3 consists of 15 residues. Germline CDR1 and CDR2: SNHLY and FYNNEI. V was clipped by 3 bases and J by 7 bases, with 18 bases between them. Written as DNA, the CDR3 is TGTGCCAGCAGTGATCGCGGGACGCCGGGAGGTGAAGCTTTCTTT. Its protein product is CASSDRGTPGGEAFF.

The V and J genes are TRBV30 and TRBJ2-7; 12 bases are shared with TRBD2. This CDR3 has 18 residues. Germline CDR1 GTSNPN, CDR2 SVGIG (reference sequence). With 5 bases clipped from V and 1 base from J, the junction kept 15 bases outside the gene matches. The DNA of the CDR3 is TGTGCCTGGGAAGGGTCCTTCGGGACTAGCGGGCTATCCTACGAGCAGTACTTC. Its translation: CAWEGSFGTSGLSYEQYF.

The CDR3 nucleotides read TGTGCCAGCACCCAATCACTTGGCGGGAGCTATGGCTACACCTTC. It encodes CASTQSLGGSYGYTF. J is TRBJ1-2 and V is TRBV28, with D hard to call. Trimming shortened V by 7 bases and J by 4 bases, and 19 bases separated the two germline ends. The CDR3 spans 15 residues. Germline V gene lookup returns CDR1 MDHEN and CDR2 SYDVKM.

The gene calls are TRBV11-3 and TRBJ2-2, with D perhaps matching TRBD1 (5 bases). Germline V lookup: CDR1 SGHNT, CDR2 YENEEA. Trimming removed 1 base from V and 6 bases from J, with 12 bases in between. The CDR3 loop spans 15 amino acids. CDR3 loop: CASSLVVGVAGELFF. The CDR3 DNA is TGTGCCAGCAGCTTAGTGGTAGGGGTCGCCGGGGAGCTGTTTTTT.